Below are 10 T cell receptor beta chains sequenced from a single sample in a study of response to subunit inactivated influenza vaccine. Each CDR3 protein is one row after TCRdb ran MiXCR on the RT-PCR reads. The sample holds a few hundred thousand distinct CDR3 sequences, 14% seen once. The source was PBMCs from blood, collected 11 to 12 days after vaccination. Receptors originate from a man aged 50-59 years who received an inactivated influenza vaccine.

This clonotype turned up a few times. The chain combines TRBV4-3 with TRBJ2-2; the match to TRBD1 covers 9 bases. There are 17 residues in the CDR3. CDR1 and CDR2 (germline): LGHNA, YSLEER. V shed 0 bases, J shed 2 bases, and the junction held 4 bases outside the gene matches. The CDR3 region is CASSQEEGQGNTGELFF. CDR3 DNA: TGCGCCAGCAGCCAAGAGGAGGGACAGGGAAACACCGGGGAGCTGTTTTTT.

The rearrangement uses TRBV6-5 and TRBJ2-7; D gene unclear. Germline assignment: CDR1 MNHEY and CDR2 SVGAGI. The ends were cut back, 7 bases at V and 2 bases at J, with 9 bases in the middle. The CDR3 runs 12 residues. Here the CDR3 reads CASTGSAYEQYF. The CDR3 region has the DNA TGTGCCAGCACTGGGTCAGCCTACGAGCAGTACTTC.

In its sample, this clonotype was seen a few times. The chain has TRBV5-1 and TRBJ2-7; no definite D call. Germline CDR1 reads SGHRS; CDR2 reads YFSETQ. V was shortened by 0 bases and J by 1 base, with 11 bases between the two germline ends. The CDR3 has 15 residues. CDR3 loop: CASSLGSVSSYEQYF. The CDR3 nucleotides read TGCGCCAGCAGCTTGGGGTCGGTATCGTCCTACGAGCAGTACTTC.

The chain carries TRBV25-1 and TRBJ2-3, with 11 bases matching TRBD2. CDR1 is MGHDK and CDR2 is SYGVNS in the germline V gene. The CDR3 consists of 15 residues. The ends lost 5 bases at V and 6 bases at J; junction bases unmatched: 7. Written as DNA, the CDR3 is TGTGCCAGCAGTCCTCGACTAGCGGGGTCTGATACGCAGTATTTT. Protein product: CASSPRLAGSDTQYF.

The rearrangement joins TRBV29-1 to TRBJ2-2; D tentatively fits TRBD1 or TRBD2 (6 bases each). Trimming pared 4 bases from V and 6 bases from J, leaving 18 bases between. CDR3 size: 15 residues. Germline V gene lookup returns CDR1 SQVTM and CDR2 ANQGSEA. CDR3 residues: CSVVSGASGSGELFF. In nucleotides, the CDR3 is TGCAGCGTTGTATCGGGGGCTAGTGGGTCCGGGGAGCTGTTTTTT.

This clonotype was seen a few times. The gene calls are TRBV19 and TRBJ1-5, with 7 bases that match TRBD1. The CDR3 sequence is 15 residues long. CDR1 is LNHDA, CDR2 SQIVND, per germline (reference sequence). V was pared by 4 bases and J by 4 bases, with 7 bases of the junction left unmatched. The CDR3, as DNA: TGTGCCAGTAGTAAGACAGGGAGGAAGAATCAGCCCCAGCATTTT. Translating gives CASSKTGRKNQPQHF.

This chain links TRBV4-3 with TRBJ2-4; the D gene could be TRBD1 or TRBD2 (5 bases each). This CDR3 contains 15 residues. V dropped 4 bases and J dropped 0 bases, with 10 bases sitting between them. Germline V gives CDR1 LGHNA, CDR2 YSLEER. This chain's CDR3 is CASSPGDLAKNIQYF. The DNA for the CDR3 is TGCGCCAGCAGCCCTGGGGACCTAGCCAAAAACATTCAGTACTTC.

CDR3: CSVRQLDTEAFF. CDR3 nucleotide sequence: TGCAGCGTGCGACAGCTAGACACTGAAGCTTTCTTT. This chain uses TRBV29-1 with TRBJ1-1; a weak D match, TRBD1 (5 bases). The CDR3 length is 12 residues. V lost 6 bases, J lost 3 bases, and 11 bases lay in between. Germline V gene data show CDR1 as SQVTM and CDR2 as ANQGSEA.

The chain combines TRBV5-8 with TRBJ1-5, with D possibly TRBD1 on 5 matching bases. This CDR3 has 16 amino acids. V lost 4 bases, J lost 0 bases, and 14 bases lay in between. The germline CDR1 and CDR2 sequences are SGHTS and YDEGEE. CDR3 sequence: CASSTTGIYSNQPQHF. CDR3 DNA sequence: TGTGCCAGCAGCACCACAGGAATCTATAGCAATCAGCCCCAGCATTTT.

This clonotype came up a few times. The V and J genes are TRBV12-3 or TRBV12-4 and TRBJ2-7; 10 bases align to TRBD2. V gave up 8 bases and J gave up 2 bases; unmatched junction bases: 9. This CDR3 spans 15 amino acids. CDR3 residues: CASCHRLAGTYEQYF. CDR3 coding DNA: TGTGCCAGCTGTCACAGACTAGCGGGCACCTACGAGCAGTACTTC.